This T cell receptor beta chain is from a study of human T cells and chemical hapten exposure. Study observations and caveats: Donors had alopecia, so their immune response may differ from healthy people's.

Described time point: pre-sensitization, week 0. Treatment indicated: therapeutic diphenylcyclopropenone sensitization with weekly scalp DPC. The CDR3 runs 14 residues. V was cut by 0 bases and J by 6 bases, with 12 bases left in between. CDR1 SGHRS and CDR2 YFSETQ come from the germline V gene. TCRdb re-analysed the RACE reads in MiXCR, keeping a single row per CDR3 protein. The data contain tens of thousands of distinct CDR3 sequences, roughly 8.8% of them singletons. This clonotype occurred many times. Its cognate antigen is unknown. This clonotype was obtained from a woman aged 40 to 50 with alopecia areata. Some clones in this sample may be carry-over from other donors' samples. This chain joins TRBV5-1 and TRBJ1-2; weak D call: TRBD1 (6 bases). Here the sequenced sample was whole blood, taken in connection with sensitization to the hapten diphenylcyclopropenone (DPC). CDR3 DNA sequence: TGCGCCAGCAGCTTGGGACAGGATTCGGATGGCTACACCTTC. It translates to CASSLGQDSDGYTF.